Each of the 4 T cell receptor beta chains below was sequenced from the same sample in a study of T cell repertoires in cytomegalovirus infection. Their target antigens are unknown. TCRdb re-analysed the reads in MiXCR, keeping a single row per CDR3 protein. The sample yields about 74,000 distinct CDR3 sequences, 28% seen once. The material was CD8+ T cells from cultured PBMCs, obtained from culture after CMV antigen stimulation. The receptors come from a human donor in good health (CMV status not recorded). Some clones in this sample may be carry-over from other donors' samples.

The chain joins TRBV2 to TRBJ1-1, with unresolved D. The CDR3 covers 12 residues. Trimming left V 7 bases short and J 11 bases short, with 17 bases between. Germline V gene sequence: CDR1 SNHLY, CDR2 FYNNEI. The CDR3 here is CASTNTRSVAFF. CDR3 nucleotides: TGTGCCAGCACTAACACGCGATCGGTGGCTTTCTTT.

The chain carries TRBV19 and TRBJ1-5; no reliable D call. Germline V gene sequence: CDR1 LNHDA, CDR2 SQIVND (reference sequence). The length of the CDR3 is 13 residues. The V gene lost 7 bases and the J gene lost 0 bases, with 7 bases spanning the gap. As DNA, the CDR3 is TGTGCCAGTACGGAATTTAGCAATCAGCCCCAGCATTTT. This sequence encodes CASTEFSNQPQHF.

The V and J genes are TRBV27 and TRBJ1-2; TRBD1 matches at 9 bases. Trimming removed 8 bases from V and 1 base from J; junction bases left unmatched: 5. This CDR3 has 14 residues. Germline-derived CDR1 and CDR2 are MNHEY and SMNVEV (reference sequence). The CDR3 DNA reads TGTGCCAGCCACGGGACAGGGCTTAACTATGGCTACACCTTC. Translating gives CASHGTGLNYGYTF.

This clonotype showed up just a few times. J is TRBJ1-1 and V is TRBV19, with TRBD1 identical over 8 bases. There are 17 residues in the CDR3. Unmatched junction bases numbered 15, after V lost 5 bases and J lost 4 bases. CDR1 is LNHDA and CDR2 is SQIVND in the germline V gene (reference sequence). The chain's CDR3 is CASSPGTGLMRATEAFF. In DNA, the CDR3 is TGTGCCAGTAGTCCCGGGACAGGTCTTATGAGAGCCACTGAAGCTTTCTTT.